One and the same sample provided the 4 T cell receptor beta chains below, sequenced in a study of T cells in Graves' hyperthyroidism and ophthalmopathy. Template material for amplifying TCR beta CDR3 regions consisted of RNA transcripts. The HTBI set primed first-round TCR CDR3 RT-PCR. TCRdb itself ran the multiplex PCR reads through MiXCR, one entry per CDR3 protein. The data show about 610,000 distinct CDR3 sequences, about 15% seen once. Sequencing was carried out using blood. These receptors all stem from a woman aged 40 to 50 with Graves' ophthalmopathy.

This clonotype was recorded many times. The gene calls are TRBV11-3 and TRBJ2-7, with D tentatively TRBD1 (5 bases). The V gene's germline CDR1 is SGHNT and CDR2 YENEEA. This CDR3 has 16 amino acids. Trimming took 1 base from V and 2 from J, leaving 15 bases between them. The DNA for the CDR3 is TGTGCCAGCAGCTTAGGTAGGGGCAGTTTTACCTACGAGCAGTACTTC. This translates into CASSLGRGSFTYEQYF.

This clonotype has a handful of counts. V and J are TRBV9 and TRBJ1-3; D is unresolved. The CDR3 has 15 residues. CDR1 and CDR2 (germline): SGDLS, YYNGEE. V was clipped by 3 bases and J by 4 bases, with 14 bases between them. Here the CDR3 reads CASSEMAGSGNTIYF. The CDR3, as DNA: TGTGCCAGCAGCGAGATGGCGGGATCGGGAAACACCATATATTTT.

This clonotype was observed at least ten times. V gene TRBV19 combines with J gene TRBJ1-1; the D is unclear. Germline lookup yields CDR1 LNHDA and CDR2 SQIVND (reference sequence). V lost 7 bases to trimming and J lost 6 bases, with 24 bases between them. This CDR3 spans 16 amino acids. Here the CDR3 DNA reads TGTGCCAGTACCACTCTGTACGGCAGTATAATTGCTGAAGCTTTCTTT. It codes for CASTTLYGSIIAEAFF.

The rearrangement joins TRBV15 to TRBJ2-5; 8 bases match TRBD2. The length of the CDR3 is 13 residues. After removal of 3 bases from V and 9 bases from J, the junction contained 6 bases not matched to a gene. Germline CDR1 LNHNV, CDR2 YYDKDF (reference sequence). The CDR3 DNA reads as TGTGCCACCAGCAGGACTAGCGAAAGGGCCCAGTACTTC. Translated: CATSRTSERAQYF.